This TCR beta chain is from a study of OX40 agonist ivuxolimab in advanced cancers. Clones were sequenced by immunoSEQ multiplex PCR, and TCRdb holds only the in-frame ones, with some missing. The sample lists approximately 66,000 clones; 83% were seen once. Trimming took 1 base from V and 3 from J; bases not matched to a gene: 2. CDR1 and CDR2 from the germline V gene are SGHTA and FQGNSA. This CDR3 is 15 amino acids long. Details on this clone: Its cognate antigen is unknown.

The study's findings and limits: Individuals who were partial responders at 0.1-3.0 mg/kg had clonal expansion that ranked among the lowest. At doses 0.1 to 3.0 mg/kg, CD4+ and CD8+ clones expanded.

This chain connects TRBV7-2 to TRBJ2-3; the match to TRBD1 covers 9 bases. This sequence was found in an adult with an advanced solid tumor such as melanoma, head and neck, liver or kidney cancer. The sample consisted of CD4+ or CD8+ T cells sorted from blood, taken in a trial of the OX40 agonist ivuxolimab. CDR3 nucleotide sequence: TGTGCCAGCAGCTTAGTCGGACAGGGGACAGATACGCAGTATTTT. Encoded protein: CASSLVGQGTDTQYF.